These T cell receptor beta chains were read from a single sample in a study of T cells in Graves' hyperthyroidism and ophthalmopathy. TCRdb called the multiplex PCR reads again in MiXCR, with one record for every CDR3 protein. Of 490,000 or so distinct CDR3 sequences listed, around 50% are singletons. Sequenced sample: peripheral blood or thyroid tissue (not recorded which). These receptor sequences come from an adult woman with Graves' disease, either hyperthyroidism or ophthalmopathy (not recorded which). The CDR3 runs from the conserved cysteine through the conserved F or W. A D gene is named only where the DNA matches it firmly. Clone size is given for some rows only: seen once, a few or many times, or a class if the clone is expanded.

cdr3_nt,cdr3_aa,clone_size,j_call,d_call,v_call
TGTGCCAGCAGCCGAAAAAAGAACACTGAAGCCTTCTTT,CASSRKKNTEAFF,-,TRBJ1-1,-,TRBV12-3/TRBV12-4
TGTGCCACCAGTAGGGGCTCGACTGCTAATGAAAAACTGTTTTTT,CATSRGSTANEKLFF,-,TRBJ1-4,-,TRBV6-5
TGTGCCAGCAGCCCGGGACGGCACTACGAGCAGTACTTC,CASSPGRHYEQYF,many,TRBJ2-7,-,TRBV7-2
TGCAGCGTAAGACACCGGACAGACCAAGAGACCCAGTACTTC,CSVRHRTDQETQYF,few,TRBJ2-5,-,TRBV29-1
TGTGCCAGCAGTCCAACCGGGGGTAGAAAGGAGACCCAGTACTTC,CASSPTGGRKETQYF,many,TRBJ2-5,-,TRBV27
TGTGCCAGCAGTCCCCACAGGGGGCGCGGAGAGACCCAGTACTTC,CASSPHRGRGETQYF,-,TRBJ2-5,TRBD1,TRBV2
TGTGCCAGCAGCTTAGGTCCATTGGGAAACACCATATATTTT,CASSLGPLGNTIYF,few,TRBJ1-3,-,TRBV7-8
TGTGCCAGCAGCTTGTCGTGGGGAATCGAGACCCAGTACTTC,CASSLSWGIETQYF,-,TRBJ2-5,-,TRBV7-9
TGCAGCGTCCGGACGGGGGATGGCTACACCTTC,CSVRTGDGYTF,few,TRBJ1-2,-,TRBV29-1
TGTGCCAGCAGTCCCTCCCGGGGGTCCTATAATTCACCCCTCCACTTT,CASSPSRGSYNSPLHF,few,TRBJ1-6,-,TRBV25-1
TGTGCCAGCAGTGAATATACGCGGGAGACCCAGTACTTC,CASSEYTRETQYF,-,TRBJ2-5,-,TRBV25-1
TGCGCCAGCAGCCGAACGGGACTAGAAAACTACGAGCAGTACTTC,CASSRTGLENYEQYF,few,TRBJ2-7,TRBD2,TRBV5-1
TGTGCCAGCAGCCAGACAGGGGGGCGCTCCTATAATTCACCCCTCCACTTT,CASSQTGGRSYNSPLHF,-,TRBJ1-6,TRBD1,TRBV7-8
TGTGCCAGCAGTCATCCAATGAACACTGAAGCTTTCTTT,CASSHPMNTEAFF,few,TRBJ1-1,-,TRBV2
TGTGCCATCAGTGAGTCGGTAGGGGCCGGAACTGAAGCTTTCTTT,CAISESVGAGTEAFF,many,TRBJ1-1,-,TRBV10-3
TGTGCCAGCAGTGCATGGAGGGATGGCAATCAGCCCCAGCATTTT,CASSAWRDGNQPQHF,-,TRBJ1-5,-,TRBV6-6
TGTGCCAGCAGCTTAGTTGTTAGCGGAGTCTCCTACGAGCAGTACTTC,CASSLVVSGVSYEQYF,many,TRBJ2-7,-,TRBV7-2
TGTGCCAGCACCCTCCCTGGGGCCTATGGCTACACCTTC,CASTLPGAYGYTF,-,TRBJ1-2,-,TRBV12-3/TRBV12-4
TGCGCCAGCAGTCCGGGGCCGATGGGGTCCTACGAGCAGTACTTC,CASSPGPMGSYEQYF,-,TRBJ2-7,-,TRBV5-1
TGTGCCAGCAGCCGGGGGCAAACGAACACCGGGGAGCTGTTTTTT,CASSRGQTNTGELFF,-,TRBJ2-2,-,TRBV7-9
TGTGCCAGCAGCCGAGTAACCGGGACTAGCGAGTTTGGATGGGACGAGCAGTACTTC,CASSRVTGTSEFGWDEQYF,few,TRBJ2-7,TRBD2,TRBV7-9
TGTGCCTCCTCTTACTCCATGAACACTGAAGCTTTCTTT,CASSYSMNTEAFF,many,TRBJ1-1,-,TRBV10-3
TGTGCCAGCAGTTTCGCGGACAGGCCTAACTATGGCTACACCTTC,CASSFADRPNYGYTF,-,TRBJ1-2,TRBD1,TRBV27
TGTGCCATCAGTGACACAGTGGGGTCAACCTACGAGCAGTACTTC,CAISDTVGSTYEQYF,-,TRBJ2-7,-,TRBV10-3
TGCGCCAGCAGCCCGACAGGGTTGGTGGAGACCCAGTACTTC,CASSPTGLVETQYF,many,TRBJ2-5,TRBD1,TRBV5-1
TGCAGCGTTGTATGGACTAGCGCCTCCTACGAGCAGTACTTC,CSVVWTSASYEQYF,many,TRBJ2-7,TRBD2,TRBV29-1
TGTGCCAGTAGTATTGGGGGCCGACAAATCAATCAGCCCCAGCATTTT,CASSIGGRQINQPQHF,many,TRBJ1-5,-,TRBV19
TGTGCCAGCCAAGGCAGGGTAAGTCAGCCCCAGCATTTT,CASQGRVSQPQHF,-,TRBJ1-5,-,TRBV25-1
TGCAGCGTTATAGGACAGGGGGCTGGATCTGGGGCCAACGTCCTGACTTTC,CSVIGQGAGSGANVLTF,many,TRBJ2-6,TRBD1,TRBV29-1
TGTGCCAGCAACCCTGGACAGGGGGTGGGGGAGACCCAGTACTTC,CASNPGQGVGETQYF,-,TRBJ2-5,TRBD1,TRBV2
TGTGCCAGCAGCTTGGGAGGACTAGCGGGAGATCCTTCCTACGAGCAGTACTTC,CASSLGGLAGDPSYEQYF,-,TRBJ2-7,TRBD2,TRBV13
TGCGCCAGCAGCTTGCCGGACGCTGGGGAGCTGTTTTTT,CASSLPDAGELFF,-,TRBJ2-2,-,TRBV5-1
TGTGCCAGCAGCTCCCAGTCCTGGGGCTACACCTTC,CASSSQSWGYTF,-,TRBJ1-2,-,TRBV7-9
TGTGCCAGCGCCGTGGCTAGCGGGAGTAGCGAGCAGTACTTC,CASAVASGSSEQYF,many,TRBJ2-7,TRBD2,TRBV7-8
TGCAGTGCTATGGACAGGGACACTGAAGCTTTCTTT,CSAMDRDTEAFF,many,TRBJ1-1,TRBD1,TRBV20-1
TGTGCCAGCAGTGAGTCGTCAGGGCCCCTGGGAGAGACCCAGTACTTC,CASSESSGPLGETQYF,-,TRBJ2-5,-,TRBV6-4
TGCAGTGCTAGAAGGAACACCGGGGAGCTGTTTTTT,CSARRNTGELFF,many,TRBJ2-2,-,TRBV20-1
TGTGCCAGCAGGGGTCGGCTAGCGGGGAGCTCTGGGGCCAACGTCCTGACTTTC,CASRGRLAGSSGANVLTF,-,TRBJ2-6,TRBD2,TRBV2
TGTGCCATCAGTGCCCGGGAGGGATCCACCGGGAAGCTGTTTTTT,CAISAREGSTGKLFF,once,TRBJ2-2,TRBD2,TRBV10-3
TGTGCCAGCAGTTCCGCGTATGGGGGGGCCGATGGCTACACCTTC,CASSSAYGGADGYTF,-,TRBJ1-2,-,TRBV6-5
TGCGCCAGCAGCTTGATGGGTCCTATCGATGGCTACACCTTC,CASSLMGPIDGYTF,many,TRBJ1-2,-,TRBV5-1
TGTGCCAGCAGGGAGCGGGAGACCTACGAGCAGTACTTC,CASRERETYEQYF,many,TRBJ2-7,TRBD2,TRBV6-5
TGTGCCAGCAGCGCGCGGGGCAGTTCGAACACTGAAGCTTTCTTT,CASSARGSSNTEAFF,-,TRBJ1-1,-,TRBV11-2
TGCGCCAGCAGCTTGGCGGGGGGCACCATATATTTT,CASSLAGGTIYF,-,TRBJ1-3,-,TRBV5-1
TGTGCCAGCAGCTCCCGTTTTTGGGACACCCAAGAGACCCAGTACTTC,CASSSRFWDTQETQYF,-,TRBJ2-5,-,TRBV7-2